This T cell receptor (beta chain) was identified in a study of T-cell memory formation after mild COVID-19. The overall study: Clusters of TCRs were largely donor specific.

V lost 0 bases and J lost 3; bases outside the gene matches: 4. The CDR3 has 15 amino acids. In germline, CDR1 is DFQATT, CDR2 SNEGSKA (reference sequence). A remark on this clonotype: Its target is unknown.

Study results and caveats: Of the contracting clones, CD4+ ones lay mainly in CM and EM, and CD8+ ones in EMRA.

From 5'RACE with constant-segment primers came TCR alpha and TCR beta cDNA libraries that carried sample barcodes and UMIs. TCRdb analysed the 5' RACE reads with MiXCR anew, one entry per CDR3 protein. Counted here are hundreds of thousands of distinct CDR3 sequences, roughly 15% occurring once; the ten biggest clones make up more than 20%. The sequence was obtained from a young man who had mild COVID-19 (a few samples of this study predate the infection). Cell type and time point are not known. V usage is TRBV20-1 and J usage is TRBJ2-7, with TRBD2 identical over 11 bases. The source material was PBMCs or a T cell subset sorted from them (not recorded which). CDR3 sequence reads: CSARDPTSGDYEQYV. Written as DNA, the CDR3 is TGCAGTGCTAGAGATCCGACTAGCGGGGACTACGAGCAGTACGTC.